Each of the 10 T cell receptor beta chains below was sequenced from the same sample in a study of blood T cell repertoires in COVID-19. Assay: immunoSEQ multiplex PCR; the TCRdb copy retains only in-frame clones and omits some. In the table there are 250,000 to 300,000 clones, approximately 84% of which are singletons. The specimen was PBMCs or T cells enriched from blood (not recorded which). The receptors derive from a man aged 50 to 59 who had recovered from COVID-19.

The gene calls are TRBV9 and TRBJ1-6; 11 bases line up with TRBD1. CDR1 is SGDLS, CDR2 YYNGEE, per germline. The CDR3 contains 14 residues. Trimming cost V 3 bases and J 8 bases; bases outside gene matches: 1. CDR3 protein: CASSADRGHSPLHF. In nucleotides, the CDR3 is TGTGCCAGCAGCGCGGACAGGGGGCATTCACCCCTCCACTTT.

The rearrangement uses TRBV6-5 and TRBJ1-2; 8 bases line up with TRBD1. V dropped 2 bases and J dropped 7; count of bases not matched to a gene: 3. This CDR3 has 13 residues. Germline loops: CDR1 MNHEY, CDR2 SVGAGI. CDR3 sequence: CASSYRQGLGYTF. The CDR3 nucleotides are TGTGCCAGCAGTTACAGACAGGGGCTTGGCTACACCTTC.

The chain links TRBV9 to TRBJ1-3; possibly TRBD1 for D (6 bases). Trimming stripped 0 bases from V and 2 bases from J, with 12 bases between. Germline loops: CDR1 SGDLS, CDR2 YYNGEE. The CDR3 is made up of 16 amino acids. The DNA for the CDR3 is TGTGCCAGCAGCGTAGAACCGGGACAAGCTGGAAACACCATATATTTT. Amino acids: CASSVEPGQAGNTIYF.

V is TRBV9 and J is TRBJ1-3; D unresolved. Trimming left V 3 bases short and J 0 bases short, with 13 bases between. There are 16 residues in the CDR3. Germline assignment: CDR1 SGDLS and CDR2 YYNGEE. The CDR3 loop reads CASSAAMGSSGNTIYF. CDR3 nucleotide sequence: TGTGCCAGCAGCGCCGCCATGGGGAGCTCTGGAAACACCATATATTTT.

The chain employs TRBV11-3 and TRBJ2-1, with D perhaps matching TRBD1 (7 bases). The V end lost 4 bases, the J end lost 8 bases, and 18 bases lay between the germline ends. Germline-derived CDR1 and CDR2 are SGHNT and YENEEA. This CDR3 contains 15 residues. CDR3 in amino acids: CASSSRYRGLDEQFF. CDR3 coding DNA: TGTGCCAGCAGCTCGCGTTACAGGGGACTTGATGAGCAGTTCTTC.

The chain combines TRBV12-3 or TRBV12-4 with TRBJ2-2, with D hard to call. This CDR3 is built from 11 residues. Trimming cost V 3 bases and J 7 bases, with 3 bases left between them. Written as DNA, the CDR3 is TGTGCCAGCAGTTTCCTCGGGGAGCTGTTTTTT. Amino acid sequence: CASSFLGELFF.

The chain couples TRBV7-9 to TRBJ2-1, with 11 bases matching TRBD2. Germline CDR1 and CDR2: SEHNR and FQNEAQ (reference sequence). After removal of 5 bases from V and 0 bases from J, the junction contained 3 bases not matched to a gene. The CDR3 runs to 16 residues. The chain's CDR3 is CASSRGLAGSYNEQFF. The CDR3 DNA sequence: TGTGCCAGCAGCCGAGGACTAGCGGGCTCCTACAATGAGCAGTTCTTC.

The sample holds one count of this clone. This chain joins TRBV29-1 and TRBJ1-1; 10 nucleotides match TRBD1. From germline, CDR1 is SQVTM and CDR2 ANQGSEA. This CDR3 spans 12 amino acids. Trimming removed 8 bases from V and 3 bases from J; junction bases left unmatched: 3. The CDR3 here is CSIDRGHTEAFF. The CDR3 bases are TGCAGCATCGACAGGGGGCACACTGAAGCTTTCTTT.

In nucleotides, the CDR3 is TGTGCCAGCAGTGCCACCGGGACAGGCTTGGGCTACACCTTC. It codes for CASSATGTGLGYTF. This chain joins TRBV6-4 and TRBJ1-2; 8 bases align to TRBD1. The CDR3 is 14 amino acids. Germline loops: CDR1 MRHNA, CDR2 SNTAGT. V shed 4 bases, J shed 8 bases, and the junction held 9 bases outside the gene matches.

This chain's CDR3 is CASRTLAGGSGELFF. The CDR3 region has the DNA TGTGCCAGCAGGACACTAGCGGGGGGGTCCGGGGAGCTGTTTTTT. This sequence joins TRBV3-1 (or the pseudogene TRBV3-2) and TRBJ2-2; 13 bases match TRBD2. Germline V gene sequence: CDR1 LGHDT, CDR2 YNNKEL (reference sequence). V lost 6 bases, J lost 6 bases, and 4 bases stayed unmatched. CDR3 length: 15 amino acids.